The T cell receptor beta chain described here comes from a study of breast tumors, draining lymph nodes, adjacent tissues. This clonotype has ten or more counts. Its antigen is not known. Axillary draining lymph nodes of breast cancer patients supplied the node samples. The ends lost 6 bases at V and 3 bases at J; junction bases unmatched: 8. The length of the CDR3 is 15 residues. Per the germline V gene, CDR1 is SNHLY and CDR2 is FYNNEI. General study results and limits: Luminal-like breast cancer showed significantly higher tumor–nontumor repertoire similarity than basal-like. The data were judged consistent with most tumor T cells coming from lymph node and expanding in tumor. Data only fit, rather than demonstrated, lymph node origin of most tumor T cells.

TCRdb passed the multiplex PCR reads through MiXCR, listing each CDR3 protein once. The data contain 250,000 or so distinct CDR3 sequences, around 30% of them seen just once; the ten biggest clones take up 0.85% to 1.2%. The clonotype was recovered from a female donor with breast cancer. Some clones in this sample may be carry-over from other donors' samples. Sample: axillary lymph node tissue. The V and J genes are TRBV2 and TRBJ2-1, with 7 bases lining up with TRBD2. CDR3 DNA sequence: TGTGCCAGCAGACAGCTAGCGGCTCTCTACAATGAGCAGTTCTTC. This gives the protein CASRQLAALYNEQFF. Together with reference TRBV2 and TRBJ2-1, the CDR3 gives the full variable domain: EPEVTQTPSHQVTQMGQEVILRCVPISNHLYFYWYRQILGQKVEFLVSFYNNEISEKSEIFDDQFSVERPDGSNFTLKIRSTKLEDSAMYFCASRQLAALYNEQFFGPGTRLTVL.